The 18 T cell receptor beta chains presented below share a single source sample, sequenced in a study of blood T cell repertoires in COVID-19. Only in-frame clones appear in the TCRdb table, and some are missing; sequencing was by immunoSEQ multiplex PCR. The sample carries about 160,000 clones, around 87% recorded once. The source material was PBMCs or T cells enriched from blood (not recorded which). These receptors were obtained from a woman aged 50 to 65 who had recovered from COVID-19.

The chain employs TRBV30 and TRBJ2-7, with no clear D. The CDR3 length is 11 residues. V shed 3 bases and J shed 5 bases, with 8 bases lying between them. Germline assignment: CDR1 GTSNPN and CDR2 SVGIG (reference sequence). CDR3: CAWSLTNEQYF. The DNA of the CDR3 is TGTGCCTGGAGCCTTACAAACGAGCAGTACTTC.

The CDR3 protein is CASSLGASGVSTDTQYF. The DNA for the CDR3 is TGTGCCAGCAGCTTGGGGGCTAGCGGGGTCAGCACAGATACGCAGTATTTT. This chain links TRBV7-9 with TRBJ2-3, with TRBD2 matching over 9 bases. V lost 3 bases and J lost 0; bases outside the gene matches: 7. The germline V gene encodes CDR1 SEHNR and CDR2 FQNEAQ (reference sequence). The CDR3 runs to 17 residues.

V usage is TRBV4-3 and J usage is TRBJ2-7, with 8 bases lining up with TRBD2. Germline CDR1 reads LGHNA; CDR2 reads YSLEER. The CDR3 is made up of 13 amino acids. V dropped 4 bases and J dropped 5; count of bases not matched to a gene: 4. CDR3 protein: CASSPGGGNEQYF. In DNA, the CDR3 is TGCGCCAGCAGCCCGGGCGGGGGGAACGAGCAGTACTTC.

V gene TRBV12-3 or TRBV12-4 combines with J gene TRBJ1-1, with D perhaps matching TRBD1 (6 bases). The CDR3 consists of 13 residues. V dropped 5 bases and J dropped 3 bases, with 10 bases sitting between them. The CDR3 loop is CASSEGGDTEAFF. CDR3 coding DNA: TGTGCCAGCAGTGAAGGGGGTGACACTGAAGCTTTCTTT.

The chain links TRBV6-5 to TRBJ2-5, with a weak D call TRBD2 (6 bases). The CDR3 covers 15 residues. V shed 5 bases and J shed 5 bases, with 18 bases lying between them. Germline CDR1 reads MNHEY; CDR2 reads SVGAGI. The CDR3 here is CASSPSRGSKETQYF. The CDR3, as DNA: TGTGCCAGCAGTCCATCTCGGGGGTCGAAGGAGACCCAGTACTTC.

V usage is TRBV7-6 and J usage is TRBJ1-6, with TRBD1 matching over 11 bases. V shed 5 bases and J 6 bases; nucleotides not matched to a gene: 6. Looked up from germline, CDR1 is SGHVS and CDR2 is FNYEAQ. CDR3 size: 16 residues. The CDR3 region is CASSQGQGEGNSPLHF. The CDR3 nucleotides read TGTGCCAGCAGCCAGGGACAGGGGGAAGGTAATTCACCCCTCCACTTT.

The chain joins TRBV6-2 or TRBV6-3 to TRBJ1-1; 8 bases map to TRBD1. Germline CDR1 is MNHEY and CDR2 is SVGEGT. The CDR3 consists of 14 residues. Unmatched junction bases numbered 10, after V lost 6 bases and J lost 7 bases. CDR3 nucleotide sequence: TGTGCCAGCAGCACGATTTTACAGGGGGGTGAAGCTTTCTTT. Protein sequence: CASSTILQGGEAFF.

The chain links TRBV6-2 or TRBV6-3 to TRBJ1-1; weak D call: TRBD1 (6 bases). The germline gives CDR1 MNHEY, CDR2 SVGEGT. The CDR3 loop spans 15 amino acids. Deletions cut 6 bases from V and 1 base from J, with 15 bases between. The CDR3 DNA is TGTGCCAGCAGCTGGATGGGGGCCGCGAACACTGAAGCTTTCTTT. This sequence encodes CASSWMGAANTEAFF.

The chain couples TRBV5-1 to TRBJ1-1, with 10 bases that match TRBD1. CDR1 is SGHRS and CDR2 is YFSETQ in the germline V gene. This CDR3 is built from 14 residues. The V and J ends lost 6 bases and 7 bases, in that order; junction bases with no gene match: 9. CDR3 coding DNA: TGCGCCAGCAAAGGGGGACAGGGGTCCTTTGAAGCTTTCTTT. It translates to CASKGGQGSFEAFF.

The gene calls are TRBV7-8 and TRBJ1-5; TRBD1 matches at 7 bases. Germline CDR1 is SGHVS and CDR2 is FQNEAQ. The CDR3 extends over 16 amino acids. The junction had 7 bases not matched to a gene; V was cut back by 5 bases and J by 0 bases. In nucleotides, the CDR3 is TGTGCCAGCAGCACCGGGACAGCGAATAGCAATCAGCCCCAGCATTTT. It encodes CASSTGTANSNQPQHF.

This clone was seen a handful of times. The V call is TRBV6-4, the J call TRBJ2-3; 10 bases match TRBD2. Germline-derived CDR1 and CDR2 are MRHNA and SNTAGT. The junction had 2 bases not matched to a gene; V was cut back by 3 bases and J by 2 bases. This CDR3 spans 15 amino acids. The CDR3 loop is CASSESGGATDTQYF. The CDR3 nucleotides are TGTGCCAGCAGTGAAAGCGGGGGGGCCACAGATACGCAGTATTTT.

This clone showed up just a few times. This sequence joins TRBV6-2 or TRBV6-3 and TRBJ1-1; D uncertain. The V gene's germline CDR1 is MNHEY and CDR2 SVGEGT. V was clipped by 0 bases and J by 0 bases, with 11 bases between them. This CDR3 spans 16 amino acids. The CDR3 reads CASSYSGPPLNTEAFF. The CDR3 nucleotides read TGTGCCAGCAGTTACTCTGGGCCGCCATTGAACACTGAAGCTTTCTTT.

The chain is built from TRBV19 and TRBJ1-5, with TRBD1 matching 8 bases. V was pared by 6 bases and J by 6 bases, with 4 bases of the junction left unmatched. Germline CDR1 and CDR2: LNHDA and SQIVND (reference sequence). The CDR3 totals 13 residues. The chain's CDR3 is CASRTGVAQPQHF. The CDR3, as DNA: TGTGCCAGTAGGACAGGGGTGGCTCAGCCCCAGCATTTT.

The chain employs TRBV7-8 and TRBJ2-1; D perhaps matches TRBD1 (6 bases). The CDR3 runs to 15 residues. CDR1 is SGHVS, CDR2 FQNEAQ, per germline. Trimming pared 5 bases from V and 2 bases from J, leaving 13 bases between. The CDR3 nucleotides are TGTGCCAGCAGCCCCCAGGGGAGAACCTACAATGAGCAGTTCTTC. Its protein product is CASSPQGRTYNEQFF.

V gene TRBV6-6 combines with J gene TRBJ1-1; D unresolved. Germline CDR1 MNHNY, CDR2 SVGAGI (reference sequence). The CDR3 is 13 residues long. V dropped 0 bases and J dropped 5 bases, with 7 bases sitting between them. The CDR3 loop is CASSYSGGTEAFF. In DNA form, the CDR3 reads TGTGCCAGCAGTTACTCGGGAGGAACTGAAGCTTTCTTT.

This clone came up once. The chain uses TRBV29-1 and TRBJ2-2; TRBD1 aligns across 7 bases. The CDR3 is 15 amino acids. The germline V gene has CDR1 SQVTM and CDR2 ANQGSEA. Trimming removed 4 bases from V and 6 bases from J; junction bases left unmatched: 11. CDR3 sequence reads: CSVGTLTGLAGELFF. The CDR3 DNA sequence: TGCAGCGTTGGAACCTTGACAGGGTTGGCCGGGGAGCTGTTTTTT.

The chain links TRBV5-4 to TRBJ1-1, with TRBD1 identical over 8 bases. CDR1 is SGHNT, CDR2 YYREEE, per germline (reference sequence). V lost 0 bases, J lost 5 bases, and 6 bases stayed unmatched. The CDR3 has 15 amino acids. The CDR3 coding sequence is TGTGCCAGCAGCTTGGGCCGACAGGGGCGGACTGAAGCTTTCTTT. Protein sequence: CASSLGRQGRTEAFF.

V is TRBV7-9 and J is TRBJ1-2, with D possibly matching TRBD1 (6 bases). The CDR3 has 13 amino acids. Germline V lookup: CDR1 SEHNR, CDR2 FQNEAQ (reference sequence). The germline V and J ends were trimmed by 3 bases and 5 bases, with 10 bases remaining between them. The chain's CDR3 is CASSFLGAYGYTF. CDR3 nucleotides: TGTGCCAGCAGCTTTTTGGGGGCGTATGGCTACACCTTC.